This T cell receptor (beta chain) comes out of a study of blood T cell repertoires in COVID-19. Produced via immunoSEQ multiplex PCR; TCRdb's table is partial and in-frame only. The sample lists about 22,000 clones, over 80% occurring once. This clone was seen a handful of times. This clonotype was sampled from a man aged 80 or over with active or convalescent COVID-19. The sequencing input was peripheral blood.

The CDR3 DNA is TGTGCCAGCAGCTTAATGCAGGGTGCACCCCTCCACTTT. This codes for CASSLMQGAPLHF. The chain is built from TRBV7-3 and TRBJ1-6; TRBD1 is a possible D gene (5 bases). Trimming stripped 1 base from V and 11 bases from J, with 9 bases between. The CDR3 length is 13 residues. Germline V gives CDR1 SGHTA, CDR2 FQGTGA. Variable domain in full (rest from reference TRBV7-3 and TRBJ1-6): GAGVSQTPSNKVTEKGKYVELRCDPISGHTALYWYRQSLGQGPEFLIYFQGTGAADDSGLPNDRFFAVRPEGSVSTLKIQRTERGDSAVYLCASSLMQGAPLHFGNGTRLTVT.